This T cell receptor (beta chain) stems from a study of PD-L1 blockade in urothelial cancer. Sequencing used immunoSEQ multiplex PCR; TCRdb keeps in-frame clones, though not all of them. In the table there are tens of thousands of clones, around 89% of which are singletons. From germline, CDR1 is MNHEY and CDR2 SMNVEV (reference sequence). This CDR3 is 14 amino acids long. V lost 0 bases to trimming and J lost 4 bases, with 9 bases between them. Specimen: PBMCs, collected around atezolizumab (anti-PD-L1) treatment. The origin of this receptor is a man in his 60s with urothelial cancer. This chain joins TRBV27 and TRBJ2-5, with D uncertain. This CDR3 is CASSLSGRGETQYF. DNA of the CDR3: TGTGCCAGCAGTTTATCTGGTAGAGGAGAGACCCAGTACTTC.